Listed here are 23 T cell receptor beta chains from one sample, sequenced in a study of T cells in Graves' hyperthyroidism and ophthalmopathy. RNA transcripts yielded amplified TCR beta CDR3 regions. HTBI primers were employed in a first-round RT-PCR of the TCR CDR3. A single record per CDR3 protein comes from TCRdb applying MiXCR to the multiplex PCR reads. The sample carries over 650,000 distinct CDR3 sequences, approximately 42% recorded once. Input material: peripheral blood or thyroid tissue (not recorded which). Source of these receptors: an adult man with Graves' disease, either hyperthyroidism or ophthalmopathy (not recorded which).

The chain couples TRBV24-1 to TRBJ1-2, with TRBD1 matching over 10 bases. This CDR3 spans 14 amino acids. After removal of 7 bases from V and 8 bases from J, the junction contained 9 bases not matched to a gene. The V gene's germline CDR1 is KGHDR and CDR2 SFDVKD. DNA of the CDR3: TGTGCCACCAGATCCGGGACAGGGGATTGGGGCTACACCTTC. It codes for CATRSGTGDWGYTF.

This clonotype was recorded only once. Just one base apart from a much larger clone, this may be a read error. V is TRBV9 and J is TRBJ1-4, with a weak D call TRBD1 (6 bases). Per the germline V gene, CDR1 is SGDLS and CDR2 is YYNGEE. Trimming took 3 bases from V and 8 from J, leaving 20 bases between them. CDR3 length: 16 amino acids. Here the CDR3 DNA reads TGTGCCAGCAGCGCGCGGACCGGGACCCAGGGGGAAAAACTGTTTTTT. Translated, it gives CASSARTGTQGEKLFF.

V and J are TRBV25-1 and TRBJ1-5; D ambiguous. This CDR3 is 14 amino acids long. The germline gives CDR1 MGHDK, CDR2 SYGVNS. With 1 base removed from V and 6 bases from J, the gap between germline ends came to 10 bases. For the CDR3, the DNA is TGTGCCAGCAGTGAATTTGGACGGGGTCAGCCCCAGCATTTT. Amino acid sequence: CASSEFGRGQPQHF.

Regarding this clonotype: Compared with germline, one end of the junction differs, possibly owing to a read error. The chain has TRBV7-8 and TRBJ1-6; TRBD1 matches 8 bases. The CDR3 sequence is 14 residues long. CDR1 is SGHVS, CDR2 FQNEAQ, per germline. The CDR3 coding sequence is TGTGCCAGCAGCTGGGGGACAGGAGATTCACCCCCCCACTTT. It yields the protein CASSWGTGDSPPHF.

A few counts support this clonotype. V and J are TRBV2 and TRBJ1-3; D is ambiguous. This CDR3 region has 15 residues. The germline V gene has CDR1 SNHLY and CDR2 FYNNEI. The V end was cut by 2 bases, the J end by 0 bases, with 8 bases between. The CDR3 loop reads CASSETDLSGNTIYF. CDR3 coding DNA: TGTGCCAGCAGTGAAACGGACCTCTCTGGAAACACCATATATTTT.

The chain employs TRBV5-1 and TRBJ2-5; weak D call: TRBD1 (6 bases). V lost 2 bases to trimming and J lost 1 base, with 12 bases between them. Germline CDR1 reads SGHRS; CDR2 reads YFSETQ. CDR3 length equals 15 residues. The CDR3 coding sequence is TGCGCCAGCAGCTTCCCCGACAGGAGCCAAGAGACCCAGTACTTC. It specifies CASSFPDRSQETQYF.

On this clonotype itself: As the CDR3 is not closed by the conserved phenylalanine or tryptophan, this likely results from a read error. The DNA is omitted, as the CDR3 cannot be located on it reliably, and the CDR3 follows TCRdb's listing. This sequence joins TRBV5-1 and TRBJ1-4; the table's D call of TRBD1 was not tested on the DNA. Termini included, the CDR3 measures 10 amino acids. Germline V CDR1 and CDR2: SGHRS, YFSETQ. The CDR3 sequence is CASSFETGTY.

The V gene is TRBV7-2, the J gene TRBJ2-7; the match to TRBD1 covers 8 bases. The V gene's germline CDR1 is SGHTA and CDR2 FQGNSA. V was clipped by 5 bases and J by 6 bases; unmatched bases: 9. This CDR3 is 14 amino acids long. CDR3 protein: CASSQGAQGGEQYF. The DNA of the CDR3 is TGTGCCAGCAGCCAGGGGGCTCAGGGAGGCGAGCAGTACTTC.

V and J are TRBV7-9 and TRBJ1-2; no definite D call. The V end was cut by 1 base, the J end by 2 bases, with 11 bases between. Germline assignment: CDR1 SEHNR and CDR2 FQNEAQ (reference sequence). The CDR3 has 15 amino acids. CDR3 DNA sequence: TGTGCCAGCAGCTTAGGCGGCAGCCCAAACTATGGCTACACCTTC. Translating gives CASSLGGSPNYGYTF. Based on the CDR3 plus reference TRBV7-9 and TRBJ1-2, the full variable domain is DTGVSQNPRHKITKRGQNVTFRCDPISEHNRLYWYRQTLGQGPEFLTYFQNEAQLEKSRLLSDRFSAERPKGSFSTLEIQRTEQGDSAMYLCASSLGGSPNYGYTFGSGTRLTVV.

This clonotype was seen at least ten times. J is TRBJ1-4 and V is TRBV24-1, with 7 positions matching TRBD1. This CDR3 has 16 residues. V dropped 4 bases and J dropped 5; count of bases not matched to a gene: 9. Germline V gives CDR1 KGHDR, CDR2 SFDVKD. This CDR3 is CATSDGKTGQNEKLFF. The DNA of the CDR3 is TGTGCCACCAGTGACGGGAAGACAGGGCAAAATGAAAAACTGTTTTTT.

V is TRBV2 and J is TRBJ2-5, with 8 bases matching TRBD1. The J segment lost 10 bases and the V segment lost 4 bases, leaving 14 bases of the junction unmatched. From germline, CDR1 is SNHLY and CDR2 FYNNEI. The CDR3 covers 15 residues. CDR3 DNA sequence: TGTGCCAGCAGTGTACAGGGTGGGGACAGGTTCGGCCAGTACTTC. Translation: CASSVQGGDRFGQYF.

This clonotype was seen only once. The chain carries TRBV4-1 and TRBJ1-2; 9 bases fit TRBD1. V lost 0 bases and J lost 6; bases outside the gene matches: 5. The CDR3 totals 15 residues. In germline, CDR1 is MGHRA, CDR2 YSYEKL. DNA for the CDR3: TGCGCCAGCAGCCAAGATACCGGGACAGGGAATGGCTACACCTTC. Encoded protein: CASSQDTGTGNGYTF.

This clonotype was seen only a few times. The chain has TRBV7-8 and TRBJ2-7; D is possibly TRBD2 (6 bases). V was clipped by 5 bases and J by 5 bases, with 16 bases between them. Germline CDR1 SGHVS, CDR2 FQNEAQ. The CDR3 consists of 14 residues. The CDR3 sequence: CASSLGPGSDEQYF. CDR3 nucleotides: TGTGCCAGCAGCCTGGGACCCGGGAGCGACGAGCAGTACTTC.

Of note for this clonotype: This may be a read error, as it is one base from a much larger clone. This chain uses TRBV14 with TRBJ2-5, with D hard to call. The CDR3 runs 13 residues. The germline CDR1 and CDR2 sequences are SGHDN and FVKESK. CDR3 nucleotide sequence: TGTACCAGCAGCCCTACACCGAAAGAGACCCAGTACTTC. Its protein product is CTSSPTPKETQYF.

CDR3 region: CASSSGDRSISGANVLTF. DNA of the CDR3: TGCGCCAGCAGCTCGGGGGACAGATCAATCTCTGGGGCCAACGTCCTGACTTTC. This chain uses TRBV5-1 with TRBJ2-6; tentative D call: TRBD1 (7 bases). The CDR3 is 18 residues long. Trimming took 3 bases from V and 0 from J, leaving 16 bases between them. Germline V gene lookup returns CDR1 SGHRS and CDR2 YFSETQ.

The V gene is TRBV24-1, the J gene TRBJ1-5; D is undetermined. V gave up 4 bases and J gave up 6 bases, with 15 bases separating them. The CDR3 totals 15 residues. Germline CDR1 KGHDR, CDR2 SFDVKD. CDR3 nucleotides: TGTGCCACCAGTGACGCGGGGAGGGTTAGTCAGCCCCAGCATTTT. This translates into CATSDAGRVSQPQHF.

This clonotype came up many times. The rearrangement uses TRBV5-4 and TRBJ1-5; a weak D match, TRBD1 (5 bases). V lost 0 bases and J 6 bases, leaving 10 bases between the germline ends. The length of the CDR3 is 14 residues. Germline V gene data show CDR1 as SGHNT and CDR2 as YYREEE (reference sequence). CDR3 protein: CASSLAGTSQPQHF. The CDR3 bases are TGTGCCAGCAGCTTGGCTGGGACTTCTCAGCCCCAGCATTTT.

The rearrangement joins TRBV7-2 to TRBJ1-2; D might be TRBD1 (5 bases). Germline V gene data show CDR1 as SGHTA and CDR2 as FQGNSA. V dropped 2 bases and J dropped 6 bases, with 13 bases sitting between them. This CDR3 contains 14 residues. The CDR3 sequence is CASSLRGARDGYTF. CDR3 DNA sequence: TGTGCCAGCAGCTTAAGAGGGGCACGCGATGGCTACACCTTC.

This chain joins TRBV29-1 and TRBJ2-7, with TRBD1 identical over 7 bases. The CDR3 consists of 13 residues. Germline assignment: CDR1 SQVTM and CDR2 ANQGSEA. The trim removed 3 bases at V and 6 bases at J, leaving 8 bases unmatched. CDR3 protein: CSVENRGASEQYF. DNA of the CDR3: TGCAGCGTTGAGAACAGGGGCGCCTCCGAGCAGTACTTC.

Regarding this clonotype: This may come from a read error, since a much larger clone is one base off. This chain joins TRBV5-1 and TRBJ1-5, with 10 bases fitting TRBD1. This CDR3 region has 15 residues. Germline CDR1 SGHRS, CDR2 YFSETQ. Here the CDR3 DNA reads TGCGTCAGCAGCTTGGACGGACAGGGGGTACAGCCCCAGCATTTT. Its protein product is CVSSLDGQGVQPQHF.

This clonotype was found once. A read error may explain this, as a much larger clone is one base away. The V and J genes are TRBV29-1 and TRBJ1-5; 7 bases are a match to TRBD1. Germline assignment: CDR1 SQVTM and CDR2 ANQGSEA. This CDR3 spans 14 amino acids. The DNA for the CDR3 is TGCGGCGCCATATCACAGGGGTGGAATCAGCCCCAGCATTTT. Residues: CGAISQGWNQPQHF.

J is TRBJ1-2 and V is TRBV25-1; 7 nucleotides agree with TRBD1. This CDR3 has 14 residues. V was pared by 2 bases and J by 4 bases, with 4 bases of the junction left unmatched. Germline CDR1 reads MGHDK; CDR2 reads SYGVNS. CDR3 sequence: CASSEVTGTYGYTF. CDR3 nucleotide sequence: TGTGCCAGCAGTGAAGTGACAGGGACCTATGGCTACACCTTC.

With regard to this clonotype: At one boundary the junction diverges from the germline segment, which might be a read error. This chain uses TRBV24-1 with TRBJ1-6; TRBD1 is a possible D gene (5 bases). The CDR3 totals 15 residues. Looked up from germline, CDR1 is KGHDR and CDR2 is SFDVKD. In DNA, the CDR3 is TGTGCCAGCAGTTCCGCAGGGACCCATAATTCACCCCTCCACTTT. Amino acid sequence: CASSSAGTHNSPLHF.